The 20 T cell receptor beta chains below were found in one sample sequenced in a study of regulatory T cells in long-lasting Graves disease. iRepertoire HTBI primers and Arm-PCR of CDR3 regions built TCR beta libraries. TCRdb used MiXCR to reprocess the multiplex PCR reads, holding one entry per CDR3 protein. The table records 450,000 to 500,000 distinct CDR3 sequences, 15% to 20% of them present only once. The time point: newly diagnosed GD, antithyroid drugs for less than 3 months. From RNA extracted from PBMCs, the TCR library was made. This sample also belongs to another study, concerning T cells in Graves' hyperthyroidism and ophthalmopathy.

The material sequenced was peripheral blood mononuclear cells (PBMCs), taken at new diagnosis, from a patient treated with antithyroid drugs. These receptors were taken from a man between 35 and 55 years old with Graves disease.

There are a few counts of this clonotype. The gene calls are TRBV13 and TRBJ2-3; D perhaps matches TRBD1 (6 bases). V gave up 5 bases and J gave up 0 bases, with 18 bases separating them. Germline assignment: CDR1 PRHDT and CDR2 FYEKMQ (reference sequence). The CDR3 contains 17 residues. CDR3 in amino acids: CASSPTHRDNSTDTQYF. The DNA of the CDR3 is TGTGCCAGCAGCCCGACACACCGGGACAATAGCACAGATACGCAGTATTTT.

Ten or more counts support this clonotype. In DNA, the CDR3 is TGTGCCAGCAGCTTGCGCACAAGTAGAGATACGCAGTATTTT. Its protein product is CASSLRTSRDTQYF. The chain combines TRBV11-3 with TRBJ2-3, with D unresolved. CDR1 and CDR2 from the germline V gene are SGHNT and YENEEA. The CDR3 has 14 residues. Between the trimmed V and J ends, which lost 3 bases and 5 bases, there was a span of 12 bases. Full variable domain (remainder filled in from reference TRBV11-3 and TRBJ2-3): EAGVVQSPRYKIIEKKQPVAFWCNPISGHNTLYWYLQNLGQGPELLIRYENEEAVDDSQLPKDRFSAERLKGVDSTLKIQPAELGDSAVYLCASSLRTSRDTQYFGPGTRLTVL.

This chain joins TRBV6-2 or TRBV6-3 and TRBJ1-5; D remains ambiguous. The CDR3 spans 17 residues. The V gene's germline CDR1 is MNHEY and CDR2 SVGEGT. V lost 5 bases to trimming and J lost 1 base, with 18 bases between them. CDR3 nucleotide sequence: TGTGCCAGCAGTGAAGCCCGGGGTCTGGGAAGCAATCAGCCCCAGCATTTT. The encoded protein is CASSEARGLGSNQPQHF.

The sample holds many counts of this clonotype. This chain connects TRBV5-1 to TRBJ2-7, with D unclear. Germline V gene lookup returns CDR1 SGHRS and CDR2 YFSETQ. The length of the CDR3 is 17 residues. Between the trimmed V and J ends, which lost 0 bases and 0 bases, there was a span of 16 bases. The CDR3 DNA sequence: TGCGCCAGCAGCTTGGCACCGGCAGCCAAGAGCTCCTACGAGCAGTACTTC. This gives the protein CASSLAPAAKSSYEQYF.

This clonotype was picked up a small number of times. This sequence joins TRBV4-1 and TRBJ1-2; D unresolved. The CDR3 has 17 amino acids. Per germline, CDR1 MGHRA and CDR2 YSYEKL. The V end was cut by 2 bases, the J end by 0 bases, with 16 bases between. CDR3 in amino acids: CASSQFQVILANYGYTF. The CDR3 DNA follows: TGCGCCAGCAGCCAATTTCAGGTGATCCTGGCTAACTATGGCTACACCTTC.

This chain links TRBV6-2 or TRBV6-3 with TRBJ2-2; weak D call: TRBD1 (6 bases). Germline V gene lookup returns CDR1 MNHEY and CDR2 SVGEGT. Trimming took 5 bases from V and 6 from J, leaving 10 bases between them. The CDR3 is 13 amino acids. The CDR3, as DNA: TGTGCCAGCAGTCCAGGGGTTGCCGGGGAGCTGTTTTTT. Translation gives CASSPGVAGELFF.

At least ten counts were recorded for this clonotype. The chain uses TRBV5-1 and TRBJ2-1, with TRBD1 matching over 10 bases. V lost 4 bases, J lost 1 base, and 5 bases stayed unmatched. CDR3 length equals 16 residues. Germline CDR1 SGHRS, CDR2 YFSETQ. CDR3 protein: CASSGGTGDSYNEQFF. CDR3 in DNA: TGCGCCAGCAGCGGGGGGACAGGGGATTCCTACAATGAGCAGTTCTTC.

This clonotype was seen more than once but under ten times. V and J are TRBV2 and TRBJ1-5; D is uncertain. CDR3 length: 13 amino acids. Trimming pared 6 bases from V and 1 base from J, leaving 7 bases between. The V gene's germline CDR1 is SNHLY and CDR2 FYNNEI. In nucleotides, the CDR3 is TGTGCCAGCAGGGATGGCAGCAATCAGCCCCAGCATTTT. Translating gives CASRDGSNQPQHF. Full variable domain (outside the CDR3, taken from reference TRBV2 and TRBJ1-5): EPEVTQTPSHQVTQMGQEVILRCVPISNHLYFYWYRQILGQKVEFLVSFYNNEISEKSEIFDDQFSVERPDGSNFTLKIRSTKLEDSAMYFCASRDGSNQPQHFGDGTRLSIL.

This clonotype was seen many times. The chain links TRBV3-1 to TRBJ2-2; TRBD2 is a possible D gene (6 bases). CDR1 is LGHDT, CDR2 YNNKEL, per germline (reference sequence). The CDR3 contains 16 residues. V lost 6 bases and J 4 bases, leaving 18 bases between the germline ends. DNA for the CDR3: TGTGCCAGCAGGCCCTTTGGAGGGCAGCCCACCGGGGAGCTGTTTTTT. Translating it yields CASRPFGGQPTGELFF.

The chain is built from TRBV29-1 and TRBJ2-1; 7 bases fit TRBD1. The ends lost 7 bases at V and 8 bases at J; junction bases unmatched: 11. This CDR3 has 13 residues. Germline V CDR1 and CDR2: SQVTM, ANQGSEA. The CDR3 DNA follows: TGCAGCGCTGGCTCGAAAGGGGGCCATGAGCAGTTCTTC. Its protein is CSAGSKGGHEQFF.

The gene calls are TRBV20-1 and TRBJ2-2; TRBD1 aligns across 8 bases. Trimming removed 8 bases from V and 4 bases from J; junction bases left unmatched: 3. CDR3 length: 12 residues. Germline CDR1 reads DFQATT; CDR2 reads SNEGSKA (reference sequence). The CDR3: CSLQGGTGELFF. CDR3 bases: TGCAGTTTACAGGGGGGCACCGGGGAGCTGTTTTTT.

A note on this clonotype: This may be a read error, as it is one base from a much larger clone. The chain links TRBV6-1 to TRBJ2-3; D gene uncertain. The J call may be incorrect, as the DNA end agrees better with TRBJ2-7. Per the germline V gene, CDR1 is MNHNS and CDR2 is SASEGT. The CDR3 loop spans 15 amino acids. The CDR3 nucleotides read TGTGCCAGCAGTGATGCACATATGACCTACAATGAGCAGTACTTC. Protein product: CASSDAHMTYNEQYF.

Ten or more counts support this clonotype. The chain recombines TRBV27 with TRBJ2-7, with 9 bases identical to TRBD1. The ends lost 7 bases at V and 3 bases at J; junction bases unmatched: 10. This CDR3 contains 15 residues. Looked up from germline, CDR1 is MNHEY and CDR2 is SMNVEV (reference sequence). The CDR3 bases are TGTGCCAGCAATCCGGGACAGGGAAACGGCTACGAGCAGTACTTC. Protein sequence: CASNPGQGNGYEQYF.

V is TRBV7-9 and J is TRBJ2-1, with a weak D call TRBD2 (5 bases). The CDR3 is 16 amino acids. CDR1 and CDR2 from the germline V gene are SEHNR and FQNEAQ (reference sequence). The ends were cut back, 5 bases at V and 1 base at J, with 15 bases in the middle. The CDR3 spells CASSPQRRVSYNEQFF. DNA for the CDR3: TGTGCCAGCAGCCCCCAAAGGCGGGTTTCCTACAATGAGCAGTTCTTC.

This clonotype was observed at least ten times. This chain links TRBV5-5 with TRBJ1-2; 8 nucleotides match TRBD1. The ends lost 8 bases at V and 3 bases at J; junction bases unmatched: 6. Per the germline V gene, CDR1 is SGHKS and CDR2 is YYEKEE (reference sequence). The CDR3 is 13 residues long. The CDR3 DNA is TGTGCCAGTTCACAGGGGGATCACTATGGCTACACCTTC. It translates to CASSQGDHYGYTF. Together with reference TRBV5-5 and TRBJ1-2, the CDR3 gives the full variable domain: DAGVTQSPTHLIKTRGQQVTLRCSPISGHKSVSWYQQVLGQGPQFIFQYYEKEERGRGNFPDRFSARQFPNYSSELNVNALLLGDSALYLCASSQGDHYGYTFGSGTRLTVV.

This clonotype was seen ten or more times. This chain joins TRBV12-3 or TRBV12-4 and TRBJ2-7, with TRBD2 matching over 12 bases. After removal of 6 bases from V and 8 bases from J, the junction contained 8 bases not matched to a gene. The CDR3 covers 14 residues. The CDR3 DNA reads as TGTGCCAGCAGCCCAAGACTAGCGGGAGACAAGCAGTACTTC. Residues: CASSPRLAGDKQYF.

There are many counts of this clonotype. This rearrangement joins TRBV29-1 to TRBJ2-3; 7 nucleotides match TRBD2. The CDR3 length is 14 residues. V gave up 7 bases and J gave up 1 base; unmatched junction bases: 8. Germline V gives CDR1 SQVTM, CDR2 ANQGSEA. The CDR3 here is CSELGSGGTDTQYF. In DNA form, the CDR3 reads TGCAGCGAGCTCGGGAGCGGGGGCACAGATACGCAGTATTTT.

Many counts were recorded for this clonotype. The chain is built from TRBV2 and TRBJ2-3; perhaps TRBD1 as D (6 bases). Germline CDR1 SNHLY, CDR2 FYNNEI. The CDR3 loop spans 14 amino acids. The germline V and J ends were trimmed by 6 bases and 4 bases, with 14 bases remaining between them. DNA for the CDR3: TGTGCCAGCAGCCCGAGGACAGTCCCAGATACGCAGTATTTT. As protein: CASSPRTVPDTQYF.

Ten or more counts support this clonotype. Relative to the germline gene, one junction end is altered; a read error may explain this. V usage is TRBV7-9 and J usage is TRBJ2-5, with D possibly matching TRBD1 (6 bases). The CDR3 consists of 15 residues. CDR1 SEHNR and CDR2 FQNEAQ come from the germline V gene (reference sequence). CDR3 residues: CASSRREGQRETQYF. The CDR3 DNA reads as TGTGCTAGCAGCCGACGAGAAGGACAGCGGGAGACCCAGTACTTC. Variable domain in full (rest from reference TRBV7-9 and TRBJ2-5): DTGVSQNPRHKITKRGQNVTFRCDPISEHNRLYWYRQTLGQGPEFLTYFQNEAQLEKSRLLSDRFSAERPKGSFSTLEIQRTEQGDSAMYLCASSRREGQRETQYFGPGTRLLVL.

The V call is TRBV6-4, the J call TRBJ2-3, with D tentatively TRBD1 or TRBD2 (5 bases each). The CDR3 extends over 17 amino acids. Germline loops: CDR1 MRHNA, CDR2 SNTAGT. V was pared by 2 bases and J by 2 bases, with 17 bases between. The DNA for the CDR3 is TGTGCCAGCAGTGACCGGCCGGGGCCTACCGTCACAGATACGCAGTATTTT. It encodes CASSDRPGPTVTDTQYF.